This T cell receptor beta chain was obtained from a study of stem cell transplantation in POMP-related autoinflammatory disease. Study-wide findings and caveats: PRAID patients trended toward lower TRB diversity and higher clonality in all analyzed T-cell subsets.

This CDR3 has 13 amino acids. Germline V gene sequence: CDR1 GTSNPN, CDR2 SVGIG (reference sequence). The ends were cut back, 5 bases at V and 6 bases at J, with 15 bases in the middle. Concerning this clone itself: Its antigen is as yet unknown.

Clones were sequenced by immunoSEQ multiplex PCR, and TCRdb holds only the in-frame ones, with some missing. Of about 26,000 clones listed, 80% to 85% are singletons. The clonotype comes from a human donor with POMP-related autoinflammation and immune dysregulation (PRAID). The chain recombines TRBV30 with TRBJ2-3; tentatively, D is TRBD2 (5 bases). This sample comprised CD4+ T cells from PBMCs, obtained before stem cell transplantation. CDR3 sequence reads: CAWDRTGMDTQYF. Here the CDR3 DNA reads TGTGCCTGGGATCGTACGGGAATGGATACGCAGTATTTT.